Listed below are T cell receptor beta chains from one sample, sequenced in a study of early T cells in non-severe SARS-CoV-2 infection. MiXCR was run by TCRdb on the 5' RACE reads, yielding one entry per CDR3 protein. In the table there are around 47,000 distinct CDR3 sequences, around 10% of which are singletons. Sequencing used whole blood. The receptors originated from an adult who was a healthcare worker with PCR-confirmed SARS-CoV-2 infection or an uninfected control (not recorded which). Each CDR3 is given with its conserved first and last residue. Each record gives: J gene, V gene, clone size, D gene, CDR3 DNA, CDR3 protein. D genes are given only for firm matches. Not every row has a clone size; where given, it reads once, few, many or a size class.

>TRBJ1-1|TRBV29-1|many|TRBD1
TGCAGCGTATCAGAAGGGGGCAGGGGCGAGGTAGGAGCTTTCTTT
CSVSEGGRGEVGAFF
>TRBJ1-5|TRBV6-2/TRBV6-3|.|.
TGTGCCAGCAGTCGCCCCAGGGAGGAAGGTCAGCCCCAGCATTTT
CASSRPREEGQPQHF
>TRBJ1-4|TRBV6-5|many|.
TGTGCCAGCAGTTACTCGAGCAGGAATGAAAAACTGTTTTTT
CASSYSSRNEKLFF
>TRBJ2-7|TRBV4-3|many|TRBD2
TGCGCCAGCAGCCAAGGCGTTAGCGGGACCTACGAGCAGTACTTC
CASSQGVSGTYEQYF
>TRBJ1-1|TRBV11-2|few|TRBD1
TGTGCCAGCACCCAGACAGGGATCAACACTGAAGCTTTCTTT
CASTQTGINTEAFF
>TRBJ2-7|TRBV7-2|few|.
TGTGCCAGCAGCCCCAAGGCCTACGAGCAGTACTTC
CASSPKAYEQYF
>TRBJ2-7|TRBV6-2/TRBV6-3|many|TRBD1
TGTGCCAGCATCCGACAGGGGCACTCCTACGAGCAGTACTTC
CASIRQGHSYEQYF
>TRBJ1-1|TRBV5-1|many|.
TGCGCCAGCAGCTTGGACAGGGTTTACACTGAAGCTTTCTTT
CASSLDRVYTEAFF
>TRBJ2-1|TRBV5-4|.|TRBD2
TGTGCCAGCAGCCCCTCGCGGGGGGATGAGCAGTTCTTC
CASSPSRGDEQFF
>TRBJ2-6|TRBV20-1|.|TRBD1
TGCAGTGCTGTGGACAGGGGGCGAGGGGCCAACGTCCTGACTTTC
CSAVDRGRGANVLTF
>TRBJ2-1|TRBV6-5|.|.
TGTGCCAGCAGTCCCGCCAGATACAATGAGCAGTTCTTC
CASSPARYNEQFF
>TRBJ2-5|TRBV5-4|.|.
TGTGCCAGCAGTCCCCCCAACCAAGAGACCCAGTACTTC
CASSPPNQETQYF
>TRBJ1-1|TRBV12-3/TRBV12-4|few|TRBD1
TGTGCCAGCAGTTCACAACAGGGGGCCCTATCTGAAGCTTTCTTT
CASSSQQGALSEAFF
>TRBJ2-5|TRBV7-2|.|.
TGTGCCAGCAGCTTAGCCGGGACGGAGACCCAGTACTTC
CASSLAGTETQYF
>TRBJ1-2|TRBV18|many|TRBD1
TGTGCCAGCTCAGTAACAGGGGAGGACGACTATGGCTACACCTTC
CASSVTGEDDYGYTF
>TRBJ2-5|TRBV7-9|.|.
TGTGCCAGCAGCCTCAAGGACAGTTACCAAGAGACCCAGTACTTC
CASSLKDSYQETQYF
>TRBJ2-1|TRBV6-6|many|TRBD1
TGTGCCAGCATCGAGACAGGGGACAATGAGCAGTTCTTC
CASIETGDNEQFF
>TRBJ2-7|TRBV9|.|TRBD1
TGTGCCAGCAGCCGGACAGGGGGCCCGAAGGAGCAGTACTTC
CASSRTGGPKEQYF
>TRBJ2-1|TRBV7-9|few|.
TGTGCCAGCAGCGGTGGTGAGCAGTTCTTC
CASSGGEQFF
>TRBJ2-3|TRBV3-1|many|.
TGTGCCAGCACCACCCGCTACCTAGCGTCCCACACAGATACGCAGTATTTT
CASTTRYLASHTDTQYF
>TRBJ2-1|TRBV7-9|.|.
TGTGCCAGCAGCTTCAATGAGCAGTTCTTC
CASSFNEQFF
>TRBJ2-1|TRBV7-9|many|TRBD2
TGTGCCAGCAGCTTAGTGGGTAAAGGGACTAGCGGGAGTACCTACAATGAGCAGTTCTTC
CASSLVGKGTSGSTYNEQFF
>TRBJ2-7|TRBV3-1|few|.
TGTGCCAGCAGCCAAGTGGGCTACGAGCAGTACTTC
CASSQVGYEQYF
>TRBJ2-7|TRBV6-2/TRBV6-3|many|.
TGTGCCAGCAGTAAAGGACGGTTTGAGCAGTACTTC
CASSKGRFEQYF
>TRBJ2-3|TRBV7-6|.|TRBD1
TGTGCCAGCAGCGCCCACGGCCCGGACAGGGCTGGCACAGATACGCAGTATTTT
CASSAHGPDRAGTDTQYF
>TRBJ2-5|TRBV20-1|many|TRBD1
TGCAGTGCTAGACGGACAGGGTCTCCAGAGACCCAGTACTTC
CSARRTGSPETQYF
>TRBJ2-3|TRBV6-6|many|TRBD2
TGTGCCAGCAGCACCGGGACTAAGAGCACAGATACGCAGTATTTT
CASSTGTKSTDTQYF
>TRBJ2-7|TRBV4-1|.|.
TGCGCCAGCAGCCAAGTAGTTGCCCCCCCGGCCTACGAGCAGTACTTC
CASSQVVAPPAYEQYF
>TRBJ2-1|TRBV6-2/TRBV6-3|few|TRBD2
TGTGCCAGCAGTTACTCCCGGACTAGCGGGAGGAATGAGCAGTTCTTC
CASSYSRTSGRNEQFF
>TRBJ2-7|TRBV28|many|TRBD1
TGTGCCAGCACTTTGGTATCATCGGACAGGGGGATGAACTCCTACGAGCAGTACTTC
CASTLVSSDRGMNSYEQYF
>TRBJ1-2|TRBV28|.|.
TGTGCCAGCAGGAGACAGGACTATGGCTACACCTTC
CASRRQDYGYTF
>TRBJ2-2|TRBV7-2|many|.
TGTGCCAGCAGCGGTAGCGTGTCAGCCACGAACACCGGGGAGCTGTTTTTT
CASSGSVSATNTGELFF
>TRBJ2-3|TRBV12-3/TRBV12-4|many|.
TGTGCCAGCAGTTTGCGCCGGGGCACAGATACGCAGTATTTT
CASSLRRGTDTQYF
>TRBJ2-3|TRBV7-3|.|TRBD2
TGTGCCAGCAGCGGGGGGGAAGCGGATACGCAGTATTTT
CASSGGEADTQYF
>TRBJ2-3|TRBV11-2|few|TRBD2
TGTGTCAGCAGCTTAGGCGGGGCCTCTAGCGGGGTTGATACGCAGTATTTT
CVSSLGGASSGVDTQYF
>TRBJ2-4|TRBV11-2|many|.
TGTGCCAGCAGCTTAGACCCCGCTCACCCAGGCAAAAACATTCAGTACTTC
CASSLDPAHPGKNIQYF
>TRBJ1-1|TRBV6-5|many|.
TGTGCCAGCACGCGGGCAGGTTACACTGAAGCTTTCTTT
CASTRAGYTEAFF
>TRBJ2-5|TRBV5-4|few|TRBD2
TGTGCCAGCAGCCCCGTTGTCGGGGGGGGAGAGACCCAGTACTTC
CASSPVVGGGETQYF
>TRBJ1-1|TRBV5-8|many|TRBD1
TGTGCCAGCAGGACATACAGGAAGGGGGCCACTGAAGCTTTCTTT
CASRTYRKGATEAFF
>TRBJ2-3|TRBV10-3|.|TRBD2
TGTGCCATCGGATCTAGCGGGGGAAGCACAGATACGCAGTATTTT
CAIGSSGGSTDTQYF
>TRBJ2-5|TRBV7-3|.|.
TGTGCCAGCAGCCCCCAGGGGCTCCAAGAGACCCAGTACTTC
CASSPQGLQETQYF
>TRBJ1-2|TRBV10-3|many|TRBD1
TGTGCCATCAGTGCCCGGGGACAGCCATATGGCTACACCTTC
CAISARGQPYGYTF
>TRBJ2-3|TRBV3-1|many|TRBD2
TGTGCCAGCAGCCGCCGAGGCCCCCGGGCTAGCGGGACCACAGATACGCAGTATTTT
CASSRRGPRASGTTDTQYF
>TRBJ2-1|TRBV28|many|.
TGTGCCAGCGAGGAGACAGGGAGGGACAATGAGCAGTTCTTC
CASEETGRDNEQFF
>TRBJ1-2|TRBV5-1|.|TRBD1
TGCGCCAGCAGCTTGGGGACAGGGGGCTTGGTTAACTATGGCTACACCTTC
CASSLGTGGLVNYGYTF
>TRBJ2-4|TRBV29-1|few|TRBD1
TGCAGCGTGGAAGGGGACAGTGGCGAAAAGTACTTC
CSVEGDSGEKYF
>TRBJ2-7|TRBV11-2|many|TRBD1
TGTGCCAGCAGCCCCCTAGGACAGGGCTTCTCCTACGAGCAGTACTTC
CASSPLGQGFSYEQYF
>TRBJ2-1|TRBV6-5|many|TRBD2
TGTGCCAGCAGTAAGGGGACTAGCGGGGGGCTGTGGGAGCAGTTCTTC
CASSKGTSGGLWEQFF
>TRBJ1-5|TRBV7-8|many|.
TGTGCCAGCAGCCCCAATTCGGGGCAATTAAATCAGCCCCAGCATTTT
CASSPNSGQLNQPQHF